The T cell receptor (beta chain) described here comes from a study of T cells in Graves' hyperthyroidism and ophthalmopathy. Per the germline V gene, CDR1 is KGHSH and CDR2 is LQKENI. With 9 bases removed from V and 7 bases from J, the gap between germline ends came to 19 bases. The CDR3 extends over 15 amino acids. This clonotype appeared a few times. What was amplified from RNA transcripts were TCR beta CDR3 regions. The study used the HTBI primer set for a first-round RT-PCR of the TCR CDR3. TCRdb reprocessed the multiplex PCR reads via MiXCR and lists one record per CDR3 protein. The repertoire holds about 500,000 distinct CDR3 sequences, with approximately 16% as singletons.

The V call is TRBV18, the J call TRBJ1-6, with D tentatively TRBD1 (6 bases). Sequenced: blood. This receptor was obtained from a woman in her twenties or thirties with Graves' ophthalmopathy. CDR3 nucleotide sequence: TGTGCCAGTGGACAGTCACCCCAGGGGAATTCACCCCTCCACTTT. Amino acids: CASGQSPQGNSPLHF. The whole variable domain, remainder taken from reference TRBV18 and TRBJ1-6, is NAGVMQNPRHLVRRRGQEARLRCSPMKGHSHVYWYRQLPEEGLKFMVYLQKENIIDESGMPKERFSAEFPKEGPSILRIQQVVRGDSAAYFCASGQSPQGNSPLHFGNGTRLTVT.